The 20 T cell receptor beta chains below were found in one sample sequenced in a study of beta chain features in type 1 diabetes. The isolated RNA, all of it, was reverse transcribed, so expressed TCRB transcripts were what got sequenced. Libraries were prepared by immunoSEQ multiplex PCR; TCRdb keeps only in-frame clonotypes and omits some of them. The table has a few hundred thousand clones, around 15% seen once. Antigens for these TCRs are unknown. General study results and limits: Moderate but significant shortening of TCRB CDR3s was recorded in all four CD4+ subsets from Type 1 diabetes patients.

What was sequenced was naive CD4+ T cells from blood. Receptors were obtained from a man aged 30-40 years with type 1 diabetes.

This clone appeared a few times. The J gene is TRBJ2-2, the V gene TRBV19; TRBD2 agrees at 9 bases. The CDR3 has 16 amino acids. Germline loops: CDR1 LNHDA, CDR2 SQIVND (reference sequence). The V and J ends lost 7 bases and 4 bases, in that order; junction bases with no gene match: 10. DNA for the CDR3: TGTGCCAGTACCCGAGGTAGCGGGAGAAGCACCGGGGAGCTGTTTTTT. This translates into CASTRGSGRSTGELFF.

Only a few counts were recorded for this clone. The rearrangement uses TRBV29-1 and TRBJ2-7, with 10 bases identical to TRBD1. The V gene's germline CDR1 is SQVTM and CDR2 ANQGSEA. The CDR3 is 18 residues long. V lost 3 bases and J lost 1; bases outside the gene matches: 15. CDR3 amino acids: CSVDAPGQGPFPSYEQYF. The CDR3 DNA reads as TGCAGCGTTGACGCGCCGGGACAGGGGCCGTTCCCTTCCTACGAGCAGTACTTC.

V is TRBV4-3 and J is TRBJ2-2; the match to TRBD2 covers 12 bases. The CDR3 has 16 residues. Trimming cost V 4 bases and J 6 bases; bases outside gene matches: 6. The V gene's germline CDR1 is LGHNA and CDR2 YSLEER. DNA of the CDR3: TGCGCCAGCAGCCCTCGACTAGCGGGAGCTCCCGGGGAGCTGTTTTTT. It specifies CASSPRLAGAPGELFF.

This clone appeared a few times. V and J are TRBV25-1 and TRBJ1-5, with a tentative D call TRBD1 (5 bases). Trimming stripped 2 bases from V and 0 bases from J, with 8 bases between. Looked up from germline, CDR1 is MGHDK and CDR2 is SYGVNS. This CDR3 is 15 amino acids long. The CDR3 nucleotides read TGTGCCAGCAGTGAAGACAGATATAGCAATCAGCCCCAGCATTTT. It codes for CASSEDRYSNQPQHF. Supplemented by reference TRBV25-1 and TRBJ1-5, the full variable domain reads EADIYQTPRYLVIGTGKKITLECSQTMGHDKMYWYQQDPGMELHLIHYSYGVNSTEKGDLSSESTVSRIRTEHFPLTLESARPSHTSQYLCASSEDRYSNQPQHFGDGTRLSIL.

This clone was seen more than once but under ten times. This sequence joins TRBV28 and TRBJ2-3; possibly TRBD2 for D (5 bases). The CDR3 consists of 14 residues. V was pared by 4 bases and J by 0 bases, with 8 bases between. The germline CDR1 and CDR2 sequences are MDHEN and SYDVKM. In nucleotides, the CDR3 is TGTGCCAGCAGTTCGCCGGGGAGCACAGATACGCAGTATTTT. Protein sequence: CASSSPGSTDTQYF.

V and J are TRBV7-9 and TRBJ2-1; TRBD1 aligns across 7 bases. Trimming cost V 1 base and J 13 bases; bases outside gene matches: 13. Per the germline V gene, CDR1 is SEHNR and CDR2 is FQNEAQ (reference sequence). The CDR3 is 15 residues long. The CDR3 here is CASSLEEGAAVGQFF. CDR3 nucleotide sequence: TGTGCCAGCAGCTTAGAAGAGGGGGCAGCGGTTGGACAGTTCTTC.

The rearrangement links TRBV28 to TRBJ2-3; weak D call: TRBD1 (6 bases). Per germline, CDR1 MDHEN and CDR2 SYDVKM. This CDR3 is built from 16 residues. The V gene lost 4 bases and the J gene lost 5 bases, with 19 bases spanning the gap. The DNA of the CDR3 is TGTGCCAGCAGTTCTGCCGGGACATCCGAAAGAGATACGCAGTATTTT. It yields the protein CASSSAGTSERDTQYF.

A few counts support this clone. The CDR3 DNA reads as TGTGCCAGCAGCTCGCTTCGTCCGGGACAGGAACTGTTTTTT. Protein sequence: CASSSLRPGQELFF. V usage is TRBV7-2 and J usage is TRBJ1-4, with 8 bases aligning to TRBD1. Losses at the gene ends were 4 bases for V and 12 bases for J; bases not matched to a gene: 10. This CDR3 is 14 amino acids long. The germline gives CDR1 SGHTA, CDR2 FQGNSA.

The J gene is TRBJ2-5, the V gene TRBV29-1; D remains unclear. V was shortened by 6 bases and J by 7 bases, with 12 bases between the two germline ends. There are 11 residues in the CDR3. Germline V gene lookup returns CDR1 SQVTM and CDR2 ANQGSEA. The CDR3 coding sequence is TGCAGCGTCGCTCCGCTGGGGACCCAGTACTTC. This encodes CSVAPLGTQYF.

This clone was detected only a few times. V is TRBV28 and J is TRBJ2-1; D might be TRBD2 (6 bases). This CDR3 is built from 14 residues. Per the germline V gene, CDR1 is MDHEN and CDR2 is SYDVKM. Trimming removed 3 bases from V and 8 bases from J, with 14 bases in between. The CDR3 DNA is TGTGCCAGCAGTTTGGCGGGACTTTCCGATGAGCAGTTCTTC. Amino acids: CASSLAGLSDEQFF.

The V and J genes are TRBV11-2 and TRBJ2-3; D not resolved. This CDR3 has 14 residues. Germline V gene data show CDR1 as SGHAT and CDR2 as FQNNGV. Between the trimmed V and J ends, which lost 5 bases and 3 bases, there was a span of 12 bases. CDR3 bases: TGTGCCAGCAGCCCTTCATCGAGGACAGATACGCAGTATTTT. Residues: CASSPSSRTDTQYF.

Of note for this clone: Other DNA sequences from this sample encode an identical CDR3 as well. This chain uses TRBV18 with TRBJ2-7; TRBD1 aligns across 11 bases. The CDR3 is 14 amino acids. Germline CDR1 reads KGHSH; CDR2 reads LQKENI. V was pared by 3 bases and J by 3 bases, with 1 base of the junction left unmatched. The CDR3: CASSPGTGGYEQYF. The CDR3 bases are TGTGCCAGCTCACCCGGGACAGGGGGCTACGAGCAGTACTTC.

V and J are TRBV9 and TRBJ2-3, with 10 bases identical to TRBD2. The J segment lost 4 bases and the V segment lost 2 bases, leaving 13 bases of the junction unmatched. Germline CDR1 is SGDLS and CDR2 is YYNGEE. The CDR3 extends over 18 amino acids. CDR3 bases: TGTGCCAGCAGCGTGGTGGCTAGCGGGAGATTCGGCGCAGATACGCAGTATTTT. Its protein product is CASSVVASGRFGADTQYF.

The chain joins TRBV9 to TRBJ2-5; D remains ambiguous. This CDR3 comprises 13 residues. Trimming shortened V by 3 bases and J by 5 bases, and 11 bases separated the two germline ends. Germline V lookup: CDR1 SGDLS, CDR2 YYNGEE. The CDR3 bases are TGTGCCAGCAGCGGTCGTATTCGGGAGACCCAGTACTTC. Its translation: CASSGRIRETQYF.

The rearrangement joins TRBV19 to TRBJ1-1; TRBD1 matches at 10 bases. V lost 7 bases, J lost 4 bases, and 3 bases stayed unmatched. In germline, CDR1 is LNHDA, CDR2 SQIVND (reference sequence). The length of the CDR3 is 13 residues. CDR3 amino acids: CASTDRGSTEAFF. DNA of the CDR3: TGTGCCAGTACGGACAGGGGGAGCACTGAAGCTTTCTTT.

V usage is TRBV4-1 and J usage is TRBJ2-7, with 12 bases aligning to TRBD2. Germline CDR1 and CDR2: MGHRA and YSYEKL. The V segment lost 1 base and the J segment 2 bases; nucleotides outside the gene matches: 6. This CDR3 is 17 amino acids long. The CDR3 DNA follows: TGCGCCAGCAGCCAAGGACTAGCGGGAGTCGCTACCTACGAGCAGTACTTC. Its translation: CASSQGLAGVATYEQYF.

This rearrangement joins TRBV7-2 to TRBJ2-7; the D is unclear. Germline CDR1 is SGHTA and CDR2 is FQGNSA. The CDR3 is made up of 14 amino acids. Trimming left V 2 bases short and J 2 bases short, with 10 bases between. The CDR3, as DNA: TGTGCCAGCAGCTTATCCGTGGGGACCTACGAGCAGTACTTC. This gives the protein CASSLSVGTYEQYF. The complete variable domain, with remaining parts taken from reference TRBV7-2 and TRBJ2-7, reads GAGVSQSPSNKVTEKGKDVELRCDPISGHTALYWYRQSLGQGLEFLIYFQGNSAPDKSGLPSDRFSAERTGGSVSTLTIQRTQQEDSAVYLCASSLSVGTYEQYFGPGTRLTVT.

The genes are TRBV25-1 and TRBJ1-2; TRBD1 matches at 7 bases. The V gene end was trimmed by 5 bases and the J gene end by 3 bases; junction bases not matched to a gene: 6. The CDR3 loop spans 14 amino acids. CDR1 MGHDK and CDR2 SYGVNS come from the germline V gene. DNA of the CDR3: TGTGCCAGCAGTCCAACAGGGGACTACTATGGCTACACCTTC. This translates into CASSPTGDYYGYTF.

This sequence joins TRBV20-1 and TRBJ2-3; the match to TRBD2 covers 9 bases. Germline V gene data show CDR1 as DFQATT and CDR2 as SNEGSKA (reference sequence). The CDR3 is 11 amino acids. The trim removed 6 bases at V and 11 bases at J, leaving 6 bases unmatched. CDR3 coding DNA: TGCAGTGCCGATTCTAGCGGGATGCAGTATTTT. It is translated as CSADSSGMQYF.

The chain is built from TRBV9 and TRBJ2-2; D is perhaps TRBD1 or TRBD2 (5 bases each). CDR1 is SGDLS and CDR2 is YYNGEE in the germline V gene. The germline V and J ends were trimmed by 2 bases and 5 bases, with 16 bases remaining between them. The CDR3 has 16 amino acids. CDR3 residues: CASSVPGTLGTGELFF. CDR3 nucleotide sequence: TGTGCCAGCAGCGTGCCGGGGACCCTAGGGACCGGGGAGCTGTTTTTT.